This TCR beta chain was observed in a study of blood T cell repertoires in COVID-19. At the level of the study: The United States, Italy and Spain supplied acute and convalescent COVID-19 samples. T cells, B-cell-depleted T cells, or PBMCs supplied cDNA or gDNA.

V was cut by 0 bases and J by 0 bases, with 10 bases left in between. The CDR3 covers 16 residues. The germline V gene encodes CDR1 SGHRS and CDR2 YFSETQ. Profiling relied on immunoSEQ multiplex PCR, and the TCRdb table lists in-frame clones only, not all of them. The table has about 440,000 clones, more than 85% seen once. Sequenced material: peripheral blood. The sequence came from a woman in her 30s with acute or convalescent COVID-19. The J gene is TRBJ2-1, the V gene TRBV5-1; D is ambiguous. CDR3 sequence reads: CASSLVPEHSYNEQFF. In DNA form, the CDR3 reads TGCGCCAGCAGCTTGGTTCCTGAACACTCCTACAATGAGCAGTTCTTC.